The rows below give T cell receptor beta chains drawn from one sample of a study of T cell responses to AZD1222 COVID-19 vaccine. Only in-frame clones appear in the TCRdb table, and some are missing; sequencing was by immunoSEQ multiplex PCR. The data hold 100,000 to 150,000 clones, with 80% to 90% observed a single time. Sequenced material: peripheral blood, taken on day 0 of AZD1222 vaccination. These receptors all come from an adult in good health. The CDR3 runs from the conserved cysteine through the conserved F or W. The D gene is left open where the match is weak. Only part of the rows carry a size: once, few, many, or a class if the clone is expanded.

CDR3nt	CDR3aa	len	d_gene	abundance	v_gene	j_gene
TGTGCCAGCAGTTTACCGGTCTCGAGCTCCTACGAGCAGTACTTC	CASSLPVSSSYEQYF	15	NA	NA	TRBV28	TRBJ2-7
TGTGCCATCAGTGAGCCGAGGGCTAGCGGGGGCCGGGGGGCAGATACGCAGTATTTT	CAISEPRASGGRGADTQYF	19	TRBD2	NA	TRBV10-3	TRBJ2-3
TGTGCCAGCAGTTTGGGGCGTGCCTATAATTCACCCCTCCACTTT	CASSLGRAYNSPLHF	15	NA	few	TRBV6-5	TRBJ1-6
TGTGCCAGCAGTTACGGCTGGGAAGAGCAAGAGACCCAGTACTTC	CASSYGWEEQETQYF	15	NA	NA	TRBV6-5	TRBJ2-5
TGTGCCACCAGCAGCCCCCTTTGGGAGATCCAAGAGACCCAGTACTTC	CATSSPLWEIQETQYF	16	NA	NA	TRBV15	TRBJ2-5
TGCGCCAGCAGGCGGACTAGCGCACTTAACGTCTACGAGCAGTACTTC	CASRRTSALNVYEQYF	16	TRBD2	NA	TRBV5-1	TRBJ2-7
TGTGCCAGCAGCTCCCGAGAGGACGGAATCTCTGGAAACACCATATATTTT	CASSSREDGISGNTIYF	17	NA	few	TRBV7-2	TRBJ1-3
TGTGCCAGCAGCCAAGAAACAGGGTTAAATCAGCCCCAGCATTTT	CASSQETGLNQPQHF	15	NA	once	TRBV4-2	TRBJ1-5
TGTGCCAGCACTCCGACAGGGTACGCCCTTGAAGCTTTCTTT	CASTPTGYALEAFF	14	TRBD1	NA	TRBV6-5	TRBJ1-1
TGTGCCAGCTCCCCCTCTTCCTACGAGCAGTACTTC	CASSPSSYEQYF	12	NA	NA	TRBV18	TRBJ2-7
TGCGCCAGCAGCCCAGGAGGGGGGCAGGCTGAAGCTTTCTTT	CASSPGGGQAEAFF	14	NA	once	TRBV5-1	TRBJ1-1
TGCAGTGGGGTCACTCACAATGAGCAGTTCTTC	CSGVTHNEQFF	11	NA	few	TRBV20-1	TRBJ2-1
TGTGCCAGCAGCGTGGGACTAGCGGGAGTGGTGACCCAGTACTTC	CASSVGLAGVVTQYF	15	TRBD2	NA	TRBV9	TRBJ2-5
TGTGCCAGCTCCGGGGTGAATTCACCCCTCCACTTT	CASSGVNSPLHF	12	NA	NA	TRBV18	TRBJ1-6
TGTGCCAGTAAAGACAGGGGGGTTAACTATGGCTACACCTTC	CASKDRGVNYGYTF	14	TRBD1	NA	TRBV19	TRBJ1-2
TGTGCCTGGGGGGGACAGGGGGAAAAACTGTTTTTT	CAWGGQGEKLFF	12	TRBD1	NA	TRBV30	TRBJ1-4
TGTGCCACCCGCGGTGGGGGGTTCCACGAGCAGTACTTC	CATRGGGFHEQYF	13	NA	NA	TRBV2	TRBJ2-7
TGTGCCAGCAGCTCCGGGACAGGGGGTTGGACTGAAGCTTTCTTT	CASSSGTGGWTEAFF	15	TRBD1	NA	TRBV7-9	TRBJ1-1
TGTGCCAGCAGTTACTCTAGCTATGGCTACACCTTC	CASSYSSYGYTF	12	NA	NA	TRBV6-2/TRBV6-3	TRBJ1-2